This T cell receptor (beta chain) was retrieved from a study of siplizumab effects on memory and regulatory T cells. In regard to this clone: Its target is not known.

The data were produced by immunoSEQ multiplex PCR, yet TCRdb's version contains in-frame clones alone and is incomplete. The table shows 99,000 or so clones, with roughly 92% occurring only once. Overall study results and limits: Alloreactive sequences tracing back to unstimulated CD4+ memory cells fell significantly with siplizumab.

CDR3 length: 13 residues. Germline lookup yields CDR1 MNHNS and CDR2 SASEGT. Trimming took off 8 bases at V and 5 bases at J, with 13 bases between the two ends. The sequenced sample was Tregs sorted from blood. The chain joins TRBV6-1 to TRBJ2-1; D not resolved. The TCR originated in a human donor in good health. The CDR3 is CASCALPHNEQFF. CDR3 sequence (DNA): TGTGCCAGCTGTGCCCTCCCCCACAATGAGCAGTTCTTC.